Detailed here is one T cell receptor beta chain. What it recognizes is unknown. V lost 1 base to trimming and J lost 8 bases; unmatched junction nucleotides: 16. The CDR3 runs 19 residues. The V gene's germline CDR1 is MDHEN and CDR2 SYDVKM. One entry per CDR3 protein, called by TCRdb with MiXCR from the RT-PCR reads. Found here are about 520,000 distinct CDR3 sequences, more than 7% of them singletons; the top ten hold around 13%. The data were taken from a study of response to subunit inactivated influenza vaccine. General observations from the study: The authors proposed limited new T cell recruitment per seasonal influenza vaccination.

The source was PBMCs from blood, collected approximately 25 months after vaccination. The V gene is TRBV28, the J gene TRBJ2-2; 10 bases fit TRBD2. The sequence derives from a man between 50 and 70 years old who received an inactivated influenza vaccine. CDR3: CASSLSPRASGGLRGELFF. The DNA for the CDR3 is TGTGCCAGCAGTTTATCCCCCCGGGCTAGCGGGGGCCTCAGGGGGGAGCTGTTTTTT.